Following are 16 T cell receptor beta chains from one sample sequenced in a study of cytomegalovirus exposure and HLA in healthy donors. TCRdb's table, derived via immunoSEQ multiplex PCR, lists solely in-frame clones and lacks some. Among about 150,000 clones listed, roughly 91% were seen once. Material for sequencing was PBMCs. Source of these receptors: a woman between 18 and 30 years old in good health and CMV-seropositive.

The chain carries TRBV11-2 and TRBJ1-5; 8 bases fit TRBD1. Germline V gives CDR1 SGHAT, CDR2 FQNNGV. This CDR3 is built from 13 residues. With V trimmed by 6 bases and J by 7 bases, 5 bases remained unmatched. The CDR3: CASRQQGDQPQHF. The CDR3 bases are TGTGCCAGCAGACAACAGGGGGACCAGCCCCAGCATTTT.

This sequence joins TRBV5-1 and TRBJ2-6, with 11 bases fitting TRBD1. Trimming took 4 bases from V and 2 from J; bases not matched to a gene: 5. The CDR3 spans 17 residues. Germline loops: CDR1 SGHRS, CDR2 YFSETQ. The CDR3 protein is CASSSGQGAAGANVLTF. CDR3 DNA: TGCGCCAGCAGCAGTGGACAGGGGGCTGCTGGGGCCAACGTCCTGACTTTC.

The chain is built from TRBV4-2 and TRBJ2-7; a possible D gene is TRBD2 (6 bases). Germline CDR1 reads LGHNA; CDR2 reads YNFKEQ. This CDR3 comprises 13 residues. V was shortened by 5 bases and J by 3 bases, with 11 bases between the two germline ends. CDR3: CASSETGVYEQYF. The CDR3 DNA is TGTGCCAGCAGCGAAACGGGAGTCTACGAGCAGTACTTC.

V and J are TRBV7-8 and TRBJ1-5; 9 positions match TRBD1. J was trimmed by 2 bases and V by 0 bases; bases with no gene match: 8. The CDR3 loop spans 18 amino acids. Per germline, CDR1 SGHVS and CDR2 FQNEAQ. For the CDR3, the DNA is TGTGCCAGCAGCTTAGCATCGATAAGGGACAGGGGCAATCAGCCCCAGCATTTT. Its protein is CASSLASIRDRGNQPQHF.

This clone was seen a single time. This chain links TRBV7-8 with TRBJ2-1, with 12 bases matching TRBD2. This CDR3 comprises 19 residues. Germline V gene lookup returns CDR1 SGHVS and CDR2 FQNEAQ. After removal of 3 bases from V and 1 base from J, the junction contained 10 bases not matched to a gene. The CDR3 protein is CASSFTSGRSPRSYNEQFF. CDR3 in DNA: TGTGCCAGCAGCTTCACTAGCGGGAGGTCCCCCAGGTCCTACAATGAGCAGTTCTTC.

As DNA, the CDR3 is TGTGCCAGCAGCTTAACGAACGCGGGAAACACCATATATTTT. Protein sequence: CASSLTNAGNTIYF. The chain combines TRBV7-8 with TRBJ1-3; D unresolved. Germline CDR1 and CDR2: SGHVS and FQNEAQ. The CDR3 sequence is 14 residues long. V lost 2 bases and J lost 4, with 9 bases in between.

This chain connects TRBV5-3 to TRBJ2-7; 14 bases line up with TRBD2. TRBV5-3 is identified as an open reading frame with a role that is uncertain. Unmatched junction bases numbered 13, after V lost 1 base and J lost 1 base. The CDR3 has 20 amino acids. The CDR3 reads CARSLCFRQGLAGESYEQYF. DNA for the CDR3: TGTGCCAGAAGCTTGTGTTTCCGCCAGGGACTAGCGGGAGAGTCCTACGAGCAGTACTTC.

The V and J genes are TRBV7-8 and TRBJ2-1; 9 nucleotides match TRBD2. The V and J ends lost 3 bases and 6 bases, in that order; junction bases with no gene match: 9. CDR1 and CDR2 from the germline V gene are SGHVS and FQNEAQ. This CDR3 is built from 16 residues. DNA of the CDR3: TGTGCCAGCAGCTTGCGTGGGAGCGGGAGGTCCAATGAGCAGTTCTTC. Amino acids: CASSLRGSGRSNEQFF.

This chain uses TRBV2 with TRBJ2-3; weak D call: TRBD2 (6 bases). V was shortened by 7 bases and J by 3 bases, with 17 bases between the two germline ends. The CDR3 length is 15 residues. The germline V gene encodes CDR1 SNHLY and CDR2 FYNNEI. The CDR3 bases are TGTGCCAGCAAAAAGGAGGGAGGAGTAACAGATACGCAGTATTTT. Protein sequence: CASKKEGGVTDTQYF. Together with reference TRBV2 and TRBJ2-3, the CDR3 gives the full variable domain: EPEVTQTPSHQVTQMGQEVILRCVPISNHLYFYWYRQILGQKVEFLVSFYNNEISEKSEIFDDQFSVERPDGSNFTLKIRSTKLEDSAMYFCASKKEGGVTDTQYFGPGTRLTVL.

In regard to this clone: One end of the junction fails to match germline, which may point to a read error. The rearrangement joins TRBV5-1 to TRBJ1-2; TRBD1 agrees at 7 bases. This CDR3 is 13 amino acids long. Germline lookup yields CDR1 SGHRS and CDR2 YFSETQ. The CDR3 reads CASSPRDSSAPAF. CDR3 in DNA: TGCGCCAGCAGCCCCCGGGACAGTTCGGCCCCAGCCTTC.

The chain is built from TRBV19 and TRBJ2-5; TRBD1 agrees at 7 bases. This CDR3 has 15 amino acids. Unmatched junction bases numbered 5, after V lost 2 bases and J lost 2 bases. Germline assignment: CDR1 LNHDA and CDR2 SQIVND (reference sequence). The CDR3 spells CASSINGRGQETQYF. The CDR3 region has the DNA TGTGCCAGTAGTATAAACGGCAGGGGGCAAGAGACCCAGTACTTC. The full variable domain, its missing parts supplied by reference TRBV19 and TRBJ2-5, is DGGITQSPKYLFRKEGQNVTLSCEQNLNHDAMYWYRQDPGQGLRLIYYSQIVNDFQKGDIAEGYSVSREKKESFPLTVTSAQKNPTAFYLCASSINGRGQETQYFGPGTRLLVL.

This chain connects TRBV11-2 to TRBJ2-3, with D hard to call. Germline CDR1 and CDR2: SGHAT and FQNNGV. The CDR3 runs 15 residues. V lost 2 bases to trimming and J lost 2 bases, with 11 bases between them. The CDR3, as DNA: TGTGCCAGCAGCTTACTGGCCACACCCACAGATACGCAGTATTTT. This encodes CASSLLATPTDTQYF.

The rearrangement uses TRBV29-1 and TRBJ1-1; maybe TRBD1 (5 bases). CDR3 size: 12 residues. In germline, CDR1 is SQVTM, CDR2 ANQGSEA. Trimming took 4 bases from V and 8 from J, leaving 14 bases between them. Here the CDR3 reads CSVGGRVTEAFF. CDR3 DNA: TGCAGCGTTGGGGGCAGGGTAACAGAAGCTTTCTTT.

This chain links TRBV10-3 with TRBJ2-7; D might be TRBD2 (6 bases). Germline V lookup: CDR1 ENHRY, CDR2 SYGVKD. The CDR3 length is 12 residues. With 8 bases removed from V and 4 bases from J, the gap between germline ends came to 12 bases. CDR3 in amino acids: CAIGGGAYEQYF. The CDR3 DNA sequence: TGTGCCATCGGCGGAGGGGCATACGAGCAGTACTTC.

The genes are TRBV28 and TRBJ1-1; D is ambiguous. The CDR3 has 15 residues. V gave up 6 bases and J gave up 3 bases, with 17 bases separating them. Germline-derived CDR1 and CDR2 are MDHEN and SYDVKM. Here the CDR3 reads CASRRATRTDTEAFF. The CDR3 DNA is TGTGCCAGCAGGCGCGCGACACGAACCGACACTGAAGCTTTCTTT.

This rearrangement joins TRBV6-5 to TRBJ1-1, with 7 bases lining up with TRBD1. In germline, CDR1 is MNHEY, CDR2 SVGAGI. The CDR3 extends over 13 amino acids. J was trimmed by 2 bases and V by 6 bases; bases with no gene match: 3. The CDR3 reads CASSRGINTEAFF. The CDR3 nucleotides read TGTGCCAGCAGCAGGGGGATAAACACTGAAGCTTTCTTT.